Each of the 25 T cell receptor beta chains below was sequenced from the same sample in a study of shared clonotypes between healthy human individuals. The repertoire was sequenced with immunoSEQ multiplex PCR; TCRdb's copy has only in-frame clones and lacks some. This sample has about 2.3 million clones, with 90% to 95% found just once. The material sequenced was naive CD4+ T cells from PBMCs. Subset here: CD45RA+ positively selected. These receptor sequences come from a man between 18 and 29 years old in good health. Some clones in this sample may be carry-over from other donors' samples.

This clone was observed a handful of times. The V and J genes are TRBV25-1 and TRBJ1-1, with 10 bases lining up with TRBD1. The trim removed 7 bases at V and 4 bases at J, leaving 3 bases unmatched. CDR3 size: 13 residues. From germline, CDR1 is MGHDK and CDR2 SYGVNS. The CDR3 reads CASKGQGITEAFF. The CDR3 DNA reads as TGTGCCAGCAAGGGACAGGGGATCACTGAAGCTTTCTTT. Complete variable domain (other parts from reference TRBV25-1 and TRBJ1-1): EADIYQTPRYLVIGTGKKITLECSQTMGHDKMYWYQQDPGMELHLIHYSYGVNSTEKGDLSSESTVSRIRTEHFPLTLESARPSHTSQYLCASKGQGITEAFFGQGTRLTVV.

This clone was observed a few times. The rearrangement uses TRBV7-9 and TRBJ1-1, with D tentatively TRBD1 (5 bases). CDR3 size: 14 residues. V lost 8 bases, J lost 0 bases, and 13 bases lay in between. CDR1 is SEHNR, CDR2 FQNEAQ, per germline (reference sequence). CDR3 sequence: CASSEQAVNTEAFF. In nucleotides, the CDR3 is TGTGCCAGCTCGGAACAGGCGGTGAACACTGAAGCTTTCTTT.

To note about this clone: Other DNA sequences in this sample translate to the same CDR3. This chain connects TRBV28 to TRBJ2-5; TRBD1 aligns across 8 bases. J gave up 5 bases and V 5 bases, and 7 bases lay outside the gene matches. The CDR3 length is 14 residues. In germline, CDR1 is MDHEN, CDR2 SYDVKM. This chain's CDR3 is CASSPRQGRETQYF. CDR3 coding DNA: TGTGCCAGCAGTCCAAGACAGGGGCGGGAGACCCAGTACTTC.

The chain recombines TRBV6-5 with TRBJ2-1; the D call may be TRBD1 or TRBD2 (5 bases each). This CDR3 comprises 15 residues. Trimming took off 4 bases at V and 3 bases at J, with 13 bases between the two ends. Germline CDR1 is MNHEY and CDR2 is SVGAGI. DNA of the CDR3: TGTGCCAGCAGTTTGGCCCCGGGGCTCTACAATGAGCAGTTCTTC. Amino acids: CASSLAPGLYNEQFF.

The rearrangement joins TRBV6-1 to TRBJ2-7; D could derive from TRBD1 or TRBD2 (5 bases each). The V end was cut by 9 bases, the J end by 3 bases, with 21 bases between. CDR1 and CDR2 from the germline V gene are MNHNS and SASEGT. The length of the CDR3 is 15 residues. The CDR3 protein is CARILQTAAGYEQYF. The CDR3 DNA reads TGTGCCAGAATTCTCCAGACAGCGGCCGGCTACGAGCAGTACTTC.

This chain connects TRBV2 to TRBJ2-7; D possibly uses TRBD1 or TRBD2 (5 bases each). Trimming left V 3 bases short and J 9 bases short, with 21 bases between. The germline gives CDR1 SNHLY, CDR2 FYNNEI. The CDR3 is made up of 15 amino acids. The CDR3 region is CASSEPPGPPARQYF. CDR3 sequence (DNA): TGTGCCAGCAGTGAGCCCCCGGGGCCCCCCGCGCGGCAGTACTTC.

The gene calls are TRBV6-6 and TRBJ1-1; 7 bases are shared with TRBD1. This CDR3 contains 16 residues. Germline CDR1 is MNHNY and CDR2 is SVGAGI (reference sequence). With V trimmed by 1 base and J by 0 bases, 5 bases remained unmatched. The CDR3 region is CASSYWAGGVNTEAFF. Written as DNA, the CDR3 is TGTGCCAGCAGTTACTGGGCAGGGGGGGTGAACACTGAAGCTTTCTTT.

On this clone: In the same sample, other DNA sequences code for this CDR3. The V gene is TRBV5-1, the J gene TRBJ2-2; 9 bases are a match to TRBD2. After removal of 0 bases from V and 6 bases from J, the junction contained 6 bases not matched to a gene. CDR1 is SGHRS and CDR2 is YFSETQ in the germline V gene. The CDR3 consists of 16 residues. The CDR3 loop reads CASSLVLAGGAGELFF. The CDR3 DNA follows: TGCGCCAGCAGCTTGGTTCTGGCGGGAGGGGCCGGGGAGCTGTTTTTT.

This clone was picked up a small number of times. The gene calls are TRBV7-9 and TRBJ1-1; 9 nucleotides match TRBD1. The germline gives CDR1 SEHNR, CDR2 FQNEAQ (reference sequence). The CDR3 has 18 residues. Germline trimming cut 2 bases from V and 3 bases from J; bases unmatched to any gene: 13. The CDR3 reads CASSLTGGALPRDTEAFF. For the CDR3, the DNA is TGTGCCAGCAGCTTAACAGGGGGCGCATTACCGAGGGACACTGAAGCTTTCTTT.

The genes are TRBV14 and TRBJ1-3; no firm D call. V was clipped by 4 bases and J by 0 bases, with 10 bases between them. Germline V CDR1 and CDR2: SGHDN, FVKESK. The CDR3 extends over 15 amino acids. CDR3 nucleotide sequence: TGTGCCAGCAGCCTTCTCCAGGCCTCTGGAAACACCATATATTTT. This encodes CASSLLQASGNTIYF.

The chain uses TRBV6-5 and TRBJ2-7; 9 positions agree with TRBD1. Germline V gene data show CDR1 as MNHEY and CDR2 as SVGAGI. The CDR3 runs 14 residues. The ends lost 8 bases at V and 5 bases at J; junction bases unmatched: 10. CDR3 residues: CASQLWTGEDEQYF. The CDR3 DNA reads as TGTGCCAGCCAGCTATGGACAGGGGAGGACGAGCAGTACTTC.

This chain uses TRBV28 with TRBJ1-2; D is undetermined. Germline assignment: CDR1 MDHEN and CDR2 SYDVKM. CDR3 length equals 14 residues. The V end lost 1 base, the J end lost 4 bases, and 10 bases lay between the germline ends. The CDR3 reads CASSLSPRIYGYTF. CDR3 in DNA: TGTGCCAGCAGTTTATCCCCGCGGATCTATGGCTACACCTTC.

The chain has TRBV28 and TRBJ2-6, with D perhaps matching TRBD1 (5 bases). The V end lost 0 bases, the J end lost 1 base, and 10 bases lay between the germline ends. The CDR3 runs to 17 residues. Germline V CDR1 and CDR2: MDHEN, SYDVKM. CDR3 nucleotides: TGTGCCAGCAGTTTATGGCGGACACTATCTGGGGCCAACGTCCTGACTTTC. Encoded protein: CASSLWRTLSGANVLTF. The full variable domain, completed using reference TRBV28 and TRBJ2-6, is DVKVTQSSRYLVKRTGEKVFLECVQDMDHENMFWYRQDPGLGLRLIYFSYDVKMKEKGDIPEGYSVSREKKERFSLILESASTNQTSMYLCASSLWRTLSGANVLTFGAGSRLTVL.

The chain links TRBV7-8 to TRBJ2-5; 8 bases map to TRBD1. Trimming at V came to 1 base and at J to 5 bases, leaving 9 bases not matched to a gene. The V gene's germline CDR1 is SGHVS and CDR2 FQNEAQ. This CDR3 spans 16 amino acids. In DNA form, the CDR3 reads TGTGCCAGCAGCTTAGGTCAGGGGGCGGTGCGGGAGACCCAGTACTTC. Translated, it gives CASSLGQGAVRETQYF.

V is TRBV5-4 and J is TRBJ2-5, with TRBD2 matching over 8 bases. V was clipped by 2 bases and J by 4 bases; unmatched bases: 4. This CDR3 is 14 amino acids long. The germline V gene has CDR1 SGHNT and CDR2 YYREEE (reference sequence). The CDR3 DNA reads as TGTGCCAGCAGCTTCCCAACTAGCGGAGAGACCCAGTACTTC. Protein product: CASSFPTSGETQYF.

V and J are TRBV5-4 and TRBJ2-1; 8 bases line up with TRBD2. CDR1 SGHNT and CDR2 YYREEE come from the germline V gene (reference sequence). V gave up 4 bases and J gave up 3 bases; unmatched junction bases: 9. The CDR3 is 16 residues long. Here the CDR3 DNA reads TGTGCCAGCAGCGGGACCGGCCGGGGGGGCTACAATGAGCAGTTCTTC. This translates into CASSGTGRGGYNEQFF.

This clone was seen more than once but under ten times. The V gene is TRBV14, the J gene TRBJ1-2; D might be TRBD1 (6 bases). Trimming removed 4 bases at V and 2 bases at J, with 17 bases between. Germline assignment: CDR1 SGHDN and CDR2 FVKESK. The CDR3 has 16 residues. This CDR3 reads CASSPYFGQTNYGYTF. The CDR3 DNA follows: TGTGCCAGCAGCCCGTACTTTGGACAGACAAACTATGGCTACACCTTC.

The chain is built from TRBV10-3 and TRBJ2-3; D not certain. The V gene lost 8 bases and the J gene lost 6 bases, with 15 bases spanning the gap. The V gene's germline CDR1 is ENHRY and CDR2 SYGVKD. The CDR3 extends over 13 amino acids. The CDR3 DNA sequence: TGTGCCATCGCTGAGCTCCTAAGGGATACGCAGTATTTT. It translates to CAIAELLRDTQYF.

This rearrangement joins TRBV5-1 to TRBJ2-1; D is ambiguous. Trimming removed 3 bases from V and 0 bases from J, with 19 bases in between. Germline lookup yields CDR1 SGHRS and CDR2 YFSETQ. The CDR3 extends over 18 amino acids. The CDR3 bases are TGCGCCAGCAGCTCCCATAGCAGTGGGCCAAGCTCCTACAATGAGCAGTTCTTC. It is translated as CASSSHSSGPSSYNEQFF.

The chain has TRBV27 and TRBJ1-4; D perhaps matches TRBD1 (5 bases). Trimming shortened V by 3 bases and J by 6 bases, and 14 bases separated the two germline ends. CDR1 and CDR2 (germline): MNHEY, SMNVEV (reference sequence). The CDR3 is 15 residues long. CDR3 coding DNA: TGTGCCAGCAGTTTCTCGGGTCAGGGATATGAAAAACTGTTTTTT. Residues: CASSFSGQGYEKLFF.

Comments on this clone: Other DNA sequences in this sample translate to the same CDR3. The J gene is TRBJ2-3, the V gene TRBV5-1, with 7 bases that match TRBD1. V lost 4 bases, J lost 2 bases, and 7 bases stayed unmatched. Germline V gives CDR1 SGHRS, CDR2 YFSETQ. The CDR3 totals 15 residues. The CDR3 here is CASSLRDRPTDTQYF. The DNA for the CDR3 is TGCGCCAGCAGCCTCCGGGACAGACCCACAGATACGCAGTATTTT.

V usage is TRBV19 and J usage is TRBJ2-3; the match to TRBD2 covers 7 bases. The V segment lost 6 bases and the J segment 7 bases; nucleotides outside the gene matches: 13. CDR1 and CDR2 (germline): LNHDA, SQIVND (reference sequence). This CDR3 spans 15 amino acids. This chain's CDR3 is CASSPTAGAQYTQYF. The CDR3 DNA reads as TGTGCCAGTAGCCCGACCGCGGGAGCACAGTATACGCAGTATTTT.

The gene calls are TRBV29-1 and TRBJ1-2, with 7 bases aligning to TRBD1. The CDR3 runs 12 residues. The V gene end was trimmed by 6 bases and the J gene end by 12 bases; junction bases not matched to a gene: 13. Germline V gene sequence: CDR1 SQVTM, CDR2 ANQGSEA. The CDR3 spells CSVRGMTGQHTF. Written as DNA, the CDR3 is TGCAGCGTGAGGGGAATGACAGGGCAGCACACCTTC.

The chain carries TRBV29-1 and TRBJ1-2; D is unresolved. The V gene lost 5 bases and the J gene lost 5 bases, with 15 bases spanning the gap. The CDR3 is 13 amino acids. Germline V gene data show CDR1 as SQVTM and CDR2 as ANQGSEA. The CDR3 is CSVPGPTLYGYTF. The CDR3 nucleotides read TGCAGCGTTCCCGGACCTACCCTATATGGCTACACCTTC.

The chain recombines TRBV11-2 with TRBJ2-3, with TRBD1 matching 7 bases. The CDR3 runs 13 residues. V lost 6 bases, J lost 7 bases, and 7 bases stayed unmatched. Germline CDR1 and CDR2: SGHAT and FQNNGV. The CDR3: CASSLTGENTQYF. The CDR3 DNA reads as TGTGCCAGCAGTCTTACAGGGGAAAATACGCAGTATTTT.